This T cell receptor beta chain was observed in a study of somatic mutations in cytotoxic T cells in rheumatoid arthritis. Study in general: T-cell populations stained with V beta antibodies were in some cases flow-sorted at nearly 100% purity, including V beta1+ cells that were sequenced for TCRB. General study points: Expanded CD8+ clones had unknown antigen targets. Relative to age-matched healthy controls, rheumatoid arthritis patients did not differ significantly in CD8+ T-cell clonality.

The table came from immunoSEQ multiplex PCR; TCRdb's copy has only in-frame clones and leaves some out. The table records about 25,000 clones, approximately 73% of them present only once. Remarks on this clone: Its antigen is unidentified.

The material sequenced was CD8+ T cells sorted from blood. This clonotype was sampled from a woman in her late teens or twenties in good health.

The CDR3 sequence: CASSAPAGTGGTEAFF. In DNA form, the CDR3 reads TGTGCCAGCAGTGCGCCTGCCGGGACAGGGGGAACTGAAGCTTTCTTT. V usage is TRBV6-1 and J usage is TRBJ1-1; 11 bases are a match to TRBD1. The CDR3 is 16 residues long. Per germline, CDR1 MNHNS and CDR2 SASEGT. V lost 4 bases and J lost 5; bases outside the gene matches: 9.